A single T cell receptor (beta chain) is shown here with its context. What it binds is unknown. These data come from a study of post-analysis software for immune sequencing data. Overall study: Both relapsing-remitting and secondary progressive multiple sclerosis featured among the disease courses, as did progressive-relapsing multiple sclerosis. Study findings and constraints: Comparison with controls showed significantly lower normalized Chao1 diversity in multiple sclerosis patients. Several TRBV segments (TRBV5-6, TRBV5-1 and TRBV20-1 among them) occurred more frequently in patients than in controls. Those samples that were prepared in the same batch co-clustered strongly by F measure.

The J segment lost 1 base and the V segment lost 2 bases, leaving 6 bases of the junction unmatched. CDR3 length: 16 amino acids. Germline loops: CDR1 SGHRS, CDR2 YFSETQ. Presence of unique molecular identifiers characterized the TCR beta cDNA libraries. With roughly 0.95 to 11 million T cells as the source, a few hundred thousand cDNA molecules resulted. TCRdb passed the PCR reads through MiXCR, listing each CDR3 protein once. The sample records some 700,000 distinct CDR3 sequences, 59% being singletons. Sequencing used blood. The J gene is TRBJ2-5, the V gene TRBV5-1, with 9 bases fitting TRBD1. The sequence derives from a girl aged 2-10 years with multiple sclerosis. The chain's CDR3 is CASSFFGTGTQETQYF. In DNA form, the CDR3 reads TGCGCCAGCAGCTTCTTTGGGACAGGGACCCAAGAGACCCAGTACTTC.